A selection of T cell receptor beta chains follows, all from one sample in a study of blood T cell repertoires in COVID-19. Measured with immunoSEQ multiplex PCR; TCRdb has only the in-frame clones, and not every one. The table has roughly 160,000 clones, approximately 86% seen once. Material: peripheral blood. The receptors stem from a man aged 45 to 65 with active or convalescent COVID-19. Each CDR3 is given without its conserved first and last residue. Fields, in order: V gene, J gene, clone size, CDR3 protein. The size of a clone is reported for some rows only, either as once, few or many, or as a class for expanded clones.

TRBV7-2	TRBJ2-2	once	ASRPGINTGELF
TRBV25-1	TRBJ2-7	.	ASSLDRGEYEQY
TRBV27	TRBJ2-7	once	ASSRQGRLYEQY
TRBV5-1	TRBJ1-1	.	ASSWTPNTEAF
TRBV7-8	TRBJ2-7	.	ASSLGTAYEQY
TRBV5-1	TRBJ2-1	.	ASSLGPSLAEQF
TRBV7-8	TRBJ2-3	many	ASGAAGKAGY
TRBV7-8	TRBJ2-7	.	ASSHYRVGSPFYEQY
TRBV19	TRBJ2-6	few	ASSIDGFSGANVLT
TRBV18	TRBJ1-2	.	ASSPYTGVDGYT
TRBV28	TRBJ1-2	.	ASSFQGRVRMGYT
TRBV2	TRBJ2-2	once	ASTWGYTGELF
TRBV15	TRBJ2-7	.	ATSRQVYEQY
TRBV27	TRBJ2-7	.	ASRLTTGGRMSYEQY
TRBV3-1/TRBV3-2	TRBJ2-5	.	ASSQATPLGAETQY
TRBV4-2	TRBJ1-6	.	ASSQDRGQGSPLH
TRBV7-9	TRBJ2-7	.	ASSSGLIPYEQY
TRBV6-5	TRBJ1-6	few	ASSQPGTGVSPLH
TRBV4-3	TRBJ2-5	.	ASSHAGQGIGETQY
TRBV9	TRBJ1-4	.	ASSVGGGGTNEKLF
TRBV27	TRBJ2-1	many	ASSLTSGGHNEQF
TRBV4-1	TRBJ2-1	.	ASSQGLAGNRDEQF
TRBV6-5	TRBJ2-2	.	ATGTGYTGELF
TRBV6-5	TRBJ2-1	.	ASSYGLADNNEQF
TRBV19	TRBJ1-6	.	AIYRDSPLH